The 25 T cell receptor beta chains below come from one sample, sequenced in a study of beta chain features in type 1 diabetes. Reverse transcription of all isolated RNA meant that expressed TCRB transcripts were sequenced. Assay: immunoSEQ multiplex PCR; the TCRdb copy retains only in-frame clones and omits some. The sample holds fewer than 45,000 clones, about two thirds seen once. What was sequenced was Tregs from blood. The receptors come from a woman aged 25 to 39 in good health.

The V call is TRBV27, the J call TRBJ2-7; the match to TRBD2 covers 8 bases. V was pared by 0 bases and J by 2 bases, with 3 bases of the junction left unmatched. Germline CDR1 and CDR2: MNHEY and SMNVEV (reference sequence). The CDR3 covers 15 residues. The CDR3 here is CASSLSTSGTYEQYF. In nucleotides, the CDR3 is TGTGCCAGCAGTTTATCTACTAGCGGAACCTACGAGCAGTACTTC.

This clone was picked up a small number of times. The chain has TRBV5-1 and TRBJ2-1; D remains unclear. The CDR3 is made up of 14 amino acids. The V gene's germline CDR1 is SGHRS and CDR2 YFSETQ. V was trimmed by 1 base and J by 5 bases, leaving 10 bases between them. CDR3 DNA: TGCGCCAGCAGCTTGACGGCGGAAGACAATGAGCAGTTCTTC. Translating gives CASSLTAEDNEQFF.

This sequence joins TRBV18 and TRBJ2-7, with a weak D call TRBD2 (6 bases). Trimming cost V 8 bases and J 5 bases, with 19 bases left between them. CDR1 KGHSH and CDR2 LQKENI come from the germline V gene. The CDR3 consists of 14 residues. The CDR3 sequence: CASHGTSSGHEQYF. In DNA, the CDR3 is TGTGCCAGCCATGGAACTAGTAGCGGCCACGAGCAGTACTTC.

The genes are TRBV5-1 and TRBJ2-1; D is unclear. V lost 0 bases, J lost 8 bases, and 18 bases lay in between. Germline CDR1 and CDR2: SGHRS and YFSETQ. The CDR3 extends over 16 amino acids. The CDR3 is CASSLGLAGPGDEQFF. The CDR3 nucleotides are TGCGCCAGCAGCTTGGGTTTGGCTGGCCCCGGAGATGAGCAGTTCTTC.

The gene calls are TRBV10-3 and TRBJ1-1, with 8 positions matching TRBD1. This CDR3 has 15 amino acids. Germline V gene lookup returns CDR1 ENHRY and CDR2 SYGVKD. Unmatched junction bases numbered 9, after V lost 4 bases and J lost 5 bases. The CDR3 region is CAISGIDRGKTEAFF. The CDR3 nucleotides read TGTGCCATCAGTGGGATAGACAGGGGAAAGACTGAAGCTTTCTTT.

The chain employs TRBV7-2 and TRBJ2-7, with D unresolved. Germline V gives CDR1 SGHTA, CDR2 FQGNSA. The CDR3 is 13 residues long. Trimming took off 5 bases at V and 3 bases at J, with 11 bases between the two ends. DNA for the CDR3: TGTGCCAGCAGCCCCAACAGTATCTACGAGCAGTACTTC. Residues: CASSPNSIYEQYF.

The chain carries TRBV29-1 and TRBJ1-2; no firm D call. V shed 4 bases and J shed 8 bases, with 11 bases lying between them. The CDR3 totals 11 residues. The germline CDR1 and CDR2 sequences are SQVTM and ANQGSEA. The CDR3 sequence is CSVGPAGGYTF. For the CDR3, the DNA is TGCAGCGTTGGACCGGCGGGGGGCTACACCTTC.

This sequence joins TRBV7-2 and TRBJ2-2; 8 nucleotides line up with TRBD2. Germline V CDR1 and CDR2: SGHTA, FQGNSA. This CDR3 has 14 residues. V lost 7 bases and J lost 1; bases outside the gene matches: 2. The CDR3 reads CASTTSGNTGELFF. CDR3 nucleotide sequence: TGTGCCAGCACTACTAGCGGGAACACCGGGGAGCTGTTTTTT.

This clone was picked up one time. This chain links TRBV7-2 with TRBJ2-3; D ambiguous. V lost 5 bases and J lost 5, with 14 bases in between. This CDR3 comprises 14 residues. Germline assignment: CDR1 SGHTA and CDR2 FQGNSA. The CDR3 region is CASSSPPSRDTQYF. Written as DNA, the CDR3 is TGTGCCAGCAGCAGCCCCCCCTCCCGAGATACGCAGTATTTT.

This chain uses TRBV5-1 with TRBJ2-7, with 7 bases that match TRBD1. V dropped 4 bases and J dropped 3; count of bases not matched to a gene: 4. The CDR3 is 13 amino acids. Germline CDR1 and CDR2: SGHRS and YFSETQ. CDR3 DNA sequence: TGCGCCAGCAGCCTCGGACAGGTCTACGAGCAGTACTTC. It encodes CASSLGQVYEQYF.

The CDR3 DNA reads TGTGCCAGCATCCCTGGGGGGGCGCGGGGCTATGGCTACACCTTC. Translation gives CASIPGGARGYGYTF. The V and J genes are TRBV28 and TRBJ1-2, with a weak D call TRBD1 (6 bases). Trimming stripped 7 bases from V and 4 bases from J, with 19 bases between. Looked up from germline, CDR1 is MDHEN and CDR2 is SYDVKM. This CDR3 has 15 amino acids.

V gene TRBV10-3 combines with J gene TRBJ2-1, with TRBD2 identical over 8 bases. This CDR3 contains 14 residues. Trimming took 6 bases from V and 7 from J; bases not matched to a gene: 8. CDR1 is ENHRY and CDR2 is SYGVKD in the germline V gene. The CDR3 DNA reads as TGTGCCATCAGGGACGGGGGGGGTCGGAATGAGCAGTTCTTC. Translating gives CAIRDGGGRNEQFF.

A note on this clone: At one end, the junction sequence differs from germline, possibly due to a read error. This rearrangement joins TRBV7-7 to TRBJ2-3, with D perhaps TRBD2 (5 bases). The CDR3 is 15 amino acids. From germline, CDR1 is SSHAT and CDR2 FNYEAQ (reference sequence). DNA of the CDR3: TGTGCTAGCAGCTCCCACGGACTCCCCACAGATACGCAGTATTTT. Protein: CASSSHGLPTDTQYF.

The table lists this clone with a few counts. V and J are TRBV7-2 and TRBJ2-5; 8 positions match TRBD2. The DNA end lines up better with TRBJ2-7; the J call may be wrong. Looked up from germline, CDR1 is SGHTA and CDR2 is FQGNSA. The CDR3 consists of 15 residues. CDR3 protein: CASSPGTSSPYEQYF. The CDR3, as DNA: TGTGCCAGCAGCCCAGGGACTAGTTCACCCTACGAGCAGTACTTC.

In its sample, this clone was seen once. The rearrangement uses TRBV29-1 and TRBJ2-1; D not certain. Trimming shortened V by 4 bases and J by 3 bases, and 10 bases separated the two germline ends. Germline CDR1 reads SQVTM; CDR2 reads ANQGSEA. This CDR3 has 13 residues. Here the CDR3 DNA reads TGCAGCGTTGCGGTCCTACTCTACAATGAGCAGTTCTTC. It specifies CSVAVLLYNEQFF.

The chain uses TRBV5-1 and TRBJ2-5; possible D gene TRBD1, 5 bases. V lost 2 bases to trimming and J lost 0 bases, with 11 bases between them. The germline CDR1 and CDR2 sequences are SGHRS and YFSETQ. The CDR3 is 15 amino acids. CDR3 in amino acids: CASSFQGTYQETQYF. The CDR3 nucleotides are TGCGCCAGCAGCTTCCAGGGCACGTACCAAGAGACCCAGTACTTC.

The chain links TRBV20-1 to TRBJ2-3, with a tentative D call TRBD1 (5 bases). This CDR3 is built from 11 residues. Germline-derived CDR1 and CDR2 are DFQATT and SNEGSKA (reference sequence). The V end was cut by 6 bases, the J end by 3 bases, with 7 bases between. The chain's CDR3 is CSAAGTDTQYF. The CDR3 DNA reads as TGCAGTGCAGCAGGGACAGATACGCAGTATTTT.

This clone was recorded once. The chain is built from TRBV7-9 and TRBJ2-7; 9 bases map to TRBD1. The germline V gene has CDR1 SEHNR and CDR2 FQNEAQ (reference sequence). J was trimmed by 3 bases and V by 5 bases; bases with no gene match: 11. This CDR3 region has 16 residues. The CDR3, as DNA: TGTGCCAGCAGCACCGGGACAGGGACCCCAGTCTACGAGCAGTACTTC. Its translation: CASSTGTGTPVYEQYF.

The chain combines TRBV5-6 with TRBJ2-7; maybe TRBD2 (6 bases). The CDR3 sequence is 12 residues long. Germline V gives CDR1 SGHDT, CDR2 YYEEEE. V lost 4 bases and J lost 9, with 14 bases in between. CDR3 protein: CASSPTGERQYF. The DNA of the CDR3 is TGTGCCAGCAGCCCGACGGGGGAGCGGCAGTACTTC.

This clone was seen only a few times. The chain links TRBV9 to TRBJ2-1, with 14 bases fitting TRBD2. The length of the CDR3 is 15 residues. The ends lost 3 bases at V and 13 bases at J; junction bases unmatched: 9. Looked up from germline, CDR1 is SGDLS and CDR2 is YYNGEE. The CDR3: CASSETSGRAFSQFF. The CDR3 bases are TGTGCCAGCAGCGAGACTAGCGGGAGGGCCTTTTCTCAGTTCTTC.

This chain links TRBV7-3 with TRBJ1-2; a possible D gene is TRBD1 (6 bases). Per germline, CDR1 SGHTA and CDR2 FQGTGA. The V and J ends lost 5 bases and 4 bases respectively, with 11 bases between them. This CDR3 has 13 amino acids. The CDR3 is CASSPDRSYGYTF. The CDR3 DNA is TGTGCCAGCAGCCCCGACAGGAGCTATGGCTACACCTTC.

The V call is TRBV5-5, the J call TRBJ1-5; TRBD1 might be the D (6 bases). In germline, CDR1 is SGHKS, CDR2 YYEKEE (reference sequence). The CDR3 sequence is 16 residues long. The ends were cut back, 2 bases at V and 2 bases at J, with 14 bases in the middle. The CDR3 loop reads CASSFIGGLGNQPQHF. CDR3 DNA sequence: TGTGCCAGCAGCTTTATAGGGGGTTTGGGCAATCAGCCCCAGCATTTT.

This clone was picked up a small number of times. This chain links TRBV13 with TRBJ2-7, with 7 bases identical to TRBD2. The CDR3 has 14 amino acids. J gave up 5 bases and V 0 bases, and 4 bases lay outside the gene matches. Germline CDR1 is PRHDT and CDR2 is FYEKMQ (reference sequence). Written as DNA, the CDR3 is TGTGCCAGCAGCTTAGGTAGGGAGGGGCACGAGCAGTACTTC. Its protein is CASSLGREGHEQYF.

The genes are TRBV5-1 and TRBJ2-7, with D possibly being TRBD1 (5 bases). The V end lost 3 bases, the J end lost 2 bases, and 15 bases lay between the germline ends. The CDR3 extends over 15 amino acids. Germline V CDR1 and CDR2: SGHRS, YFSETQ. The CDR3 region is CASSSSPGYAYEQYF. In DNA, the CDR3 is TGCGCCAGCAGCTCCTCACCAGGGTATGCCTACGAGCAGTACTTC.

Here the CDR3 DNA reads TGTGCCAGCAGCTTGAGATTGACTAGCGGGAACACAGATACGCAGTATTTT. This translates into CASSLRLTSGNTDTQYF. This chain connects TRBV5-4 to TRBJ2-3; TRBD2 agrees at 11 bases. This CDR3 has 17 amino acids. Unmatched junction bases numbered 6, after V lost 1 base and J lost 2 bases. Germline CDR1 reads SGHNT; CDR2 reads YYREEE (reference sequence).